The text below deals with one T cell receptor beta chain. What it binds is unknown. The data are from a study of T cell responses to AZD1222 COVID-19 vaccine. General study findings and limits: Donors were chiefly white British, with a greater number of females, and clonal diversity was perhaps underestimated. Among vaccine-associated CD4 TCRs, coverage spanned spike, with dominance at 160-218 and 743-854. Increases in Spike-specific TCR breadth and depth were seen after two AZD1222 doses.

Produced via immunoSEQ multiplex PCR; TCRdb's table is partial and in-frame only. Of 35,000 to 45,000 clones in the sample, over 80% were seen once. The V gene end was trimmed by 6 bases and the J gene end by 6 bases; junction bases not matched to a gene: 9. The germline CDR1 and CDR2 sequences are MNHEY and SVGAGI. This CDR3 is 15 amino acids long. This receptor was identified in an adult who received the AZD1222 COVID-19 vaccine. This sample comprised peripheral blood, obtained 28 days after the second AZD1222 dose. The chain recombines TRBV6-5 with TRBJ1-1; 11 bases are shared with TRBD1. The CDR3 bases are TGTGCCAGCAGCCGGCGCGGACAGGGGGCTTCTGAAGCTTTCTTT. Protein: CASSRRGQGASEAFF.